Sequencing of this T cell receptor beta chain was carried out in a study of blood T cell repertoires in COVID-19. Original processing methods: Amplified reference gene primers provided the basis for estimating nucleated cell counts. Here immunoSEQ multiplex PCR was the method, and the copy in TCRdb shows in-frame clones only, minus some. Clone size and V and J calls were adopted from that table, with D and trimming inferred from the DNA. The table includes fewer than 150,000 clones, 84% detected once. Per the germline V gene, CDR1 is GTSNPN and CDR2 is SVGIG (reference sequence). The CDR3 is made up of 15 amino acids. V was trimmed by 2 bases and J by 2 bases, leaving 14 bases between them.

The sequencing input was peripheral blood. The receptor's source is a woman aged 40 to 49 with acute or convalescent COVID-19. V is TRBV30 and J is TRBJ2-3; maybe TRBD1 (5 bases). The CDR3, as DNA: TGTGCCTGGAGTCGACAGACAGCCGACACAGATACGCAGTATTTT. Translating it yields CAWSRQTADTDTQYF.